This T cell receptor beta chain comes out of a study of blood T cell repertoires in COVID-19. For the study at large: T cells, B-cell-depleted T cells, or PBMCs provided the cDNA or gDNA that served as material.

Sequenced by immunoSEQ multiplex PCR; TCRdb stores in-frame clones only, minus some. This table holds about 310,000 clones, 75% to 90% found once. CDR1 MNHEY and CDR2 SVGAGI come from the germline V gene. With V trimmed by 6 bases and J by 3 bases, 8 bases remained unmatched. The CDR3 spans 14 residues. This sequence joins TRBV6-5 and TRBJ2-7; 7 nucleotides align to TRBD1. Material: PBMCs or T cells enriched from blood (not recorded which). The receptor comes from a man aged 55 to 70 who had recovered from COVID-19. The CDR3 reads CASSHRDSYYEQYF. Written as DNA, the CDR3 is TGTGCCAGCAGCCACCGGGACAGCTACTACGAGCAGTACTTC.